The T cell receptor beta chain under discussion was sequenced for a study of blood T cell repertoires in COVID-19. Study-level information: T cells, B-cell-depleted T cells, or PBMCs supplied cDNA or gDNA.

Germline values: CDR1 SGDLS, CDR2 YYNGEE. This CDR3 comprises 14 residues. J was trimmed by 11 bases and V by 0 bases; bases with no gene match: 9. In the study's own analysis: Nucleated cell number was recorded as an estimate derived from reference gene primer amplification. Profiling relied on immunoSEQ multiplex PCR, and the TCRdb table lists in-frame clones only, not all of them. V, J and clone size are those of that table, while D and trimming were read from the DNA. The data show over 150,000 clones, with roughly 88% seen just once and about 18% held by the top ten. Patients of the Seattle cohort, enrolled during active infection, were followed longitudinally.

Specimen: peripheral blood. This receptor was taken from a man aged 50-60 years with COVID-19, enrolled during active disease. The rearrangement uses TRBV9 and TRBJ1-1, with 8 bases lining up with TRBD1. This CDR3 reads CASSVAAGTGNAFF. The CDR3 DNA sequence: TGTGCCAGCAGCGTAGCTGCGGGGACAGGTAATGCTTTCTTT.